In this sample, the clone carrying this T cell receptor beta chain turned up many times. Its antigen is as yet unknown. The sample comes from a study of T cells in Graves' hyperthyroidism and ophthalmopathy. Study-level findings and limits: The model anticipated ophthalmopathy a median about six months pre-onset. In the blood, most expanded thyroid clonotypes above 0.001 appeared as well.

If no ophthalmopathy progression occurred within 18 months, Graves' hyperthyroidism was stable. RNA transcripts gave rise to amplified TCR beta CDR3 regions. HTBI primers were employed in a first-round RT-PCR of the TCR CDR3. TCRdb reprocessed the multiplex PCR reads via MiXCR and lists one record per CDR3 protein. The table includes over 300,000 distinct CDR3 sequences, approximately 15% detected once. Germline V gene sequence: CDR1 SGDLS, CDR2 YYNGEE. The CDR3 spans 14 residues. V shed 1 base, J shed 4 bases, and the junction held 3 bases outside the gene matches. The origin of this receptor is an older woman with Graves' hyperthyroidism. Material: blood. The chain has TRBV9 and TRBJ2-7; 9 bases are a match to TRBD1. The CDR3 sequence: CASSVTGGWYEQYF. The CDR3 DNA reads TGTGCCAGCAGCGTAACAGGGGGCTGGTACGAGCAGTACTTC.